This passage covers 13 T cell receptor beta chains from one sample sequenced in a study of shared clonotypes between healthy human individuals. This table comes from immunoSEQ multiplex PCR, and its TCRdb copy is limited to in-frame clones, with some not included. Here the sample spans about 2.4 million clones, roughly nine tenths being singletons. The source material was naive CD4+ T cells sorted from blood. Subset reported: CD45RA+ positively selected. The receptors come from a man younger than 35 in good health.

The J gene is TRBJ2-5, the V gene TRBV7-2; D unclear. The ends were cut back, 5 bases at V and 5 bases at J, with 12 bases in the middle. Germline V gene lookup returns CDR1 SGHTA and CDR2 FQGNSA. The CDR3 has 13 amino acids. As DNA, the CDR3 is TGTGCCAGCAGCCCACCCTCACTGGAGACCCAGTACTTC. Protein: CASSPPSLETQYF. Full variable domain (remainder filled in from reference TRBV7-2 and TRBJ2-5): GAGVSQSPSNKVTEKGKDVELRCDPISGHTALYWYRQSLGQGLEFLIYFQGNSAPDKSGLPSDRFSAERTGGSVSTLTIQRTQQEDSAVYLCASSPPSLETQYFGPGTRLLVL.

Note on this clone: This CDR3 is also generated by other DNA sequences in the sample. The chain has TRBV6-1 and TRBJ2-7; TRBD2 agrees at 10 bases. This CDR3 region has 14 residues. The V and J ends lost 7 bases and 0 bases, in that order; junction bases with no gene match: 3. Germline loops: CDR1 MNHNS, CDR2 SASEGT. The CDR3 DNA reads as TGTGCCAGCACTAGCGGGGGCAGCTCCTACGAGCAGTACTTC. This gives the protein CASTSGGSSYEQYF.

V is TRBV25-1 and J is TRBJ2-6; tentative D call: TRBD2 (6 bases). This CDR3 has 18 amino acids. Trimming stripped 2 bases from V and 1 base from J, with 15 bases between. CDR1 MGHDK and CDR2 SYGVNS come from the germline V gene. The CDR3 spells CASSELGGSGSGANVLTF. The CDR3 bases are TGTGCCAGCAGTGAACTGGGGGGATCGGGGTCTGGGGCCAACGTCCTGACTTTC.

This chain connects TRBV7-9 to TRBJ2-7; 8 nucleotides match TRBD1. V lost 5 bases and J lost 5; bases outside the gene matches: 8. Germline CDR1 is SEHNR and CDR2 is FQNEAQ (reference sequence). This CDR3 is 14 amino acids long. The CDR3 reads CASSVTTGAHEQYF. DNA for the CDR3: TGTGCCAGCAGCGTGACGACAGGGGCCCACGAGCAGTACTTC.

In its sample, this clone was seen a few times. The chain uses TRBV18 and TRBJ1-6, with a tentative D call TRBD1 (6 bases). The germline V gene has CDR1 KGHSH and CDR2 LQKENI. This CDR3 has 14 amino acids. Trimming shortened V by 2 bases and J by 6 bases, and 8 bases separated the two germline ends. The CDR3 DNA reads TGTGCCAGCTCACCAGTACAGGGTAATTCACCCCTCCACTTT. Translated: CASSPVQGNSPLHF.

The chain links TRBV29-1 to TRBJ2-7; tentatively, D is TRBD1 (6 bases). Trimming left V 6 bases short and J 0 bases short, with 18 bases between. This CDR3 spans 15 amino acids. Germline V gene lookup returns CDR1 SQVTM and CDR2 ANQGSEA. The CDR3 DNA follows: TGCAGCGTGGGAATAACAGGGCCAAGCTCCTACGAGCAGTACTTC. Residues: CSVGITGPSSYEQYF.

This clone came up once. The junction departs from germline at one end; a sequencing error may be responsible. V usage is TRBV7-7 and J usage is TRBJ1-4; D not resolved. The length of the CDR3 is 13 residues. CDR1 and CDR2 (germline): SSHAT, FNYEAQ (reference sequence). CDR3 protein: CASSSDYGEKLFF. The CDR3 DNA reads TGTGCTAGCAGCTCAGACTACGGGGAAAAACTGTTTTTT.

The V call is TRBV28, the J call TRBJ2-5; D might be TRBD1 or TRBD2, each matching 6 bases. This CDR3 comprises 17 residues. V was pared by 6 bases and J by 5 bases, with 25 bases between. CDR1 MDHEN and CDR2 SYDVKM come from the germline V gene. In DNA form, the CDR3 reads TGTGCCAGCAGCCCGATGACAGGAGGGCGCAAGAGGGAGACCCAGTACTTC. Protein: CASSPMTGGRKRETQYF.

Of note for this clone: The sample has other DNA sequences that encode this CDR3 too. The gene calls are TRBV7-3 and TRBJ2-5, with a possible D match to TRBD1 (6 bases). Germline values: CDR1 SGHTA, CDR2 FQGTGA. The CDR3 contains 13 residues. The V end was cut by 1 base, the J end by 4 bases, with 7 bases between. CDR3 sequence reads: CASSLIQGETQYF. The DNA of the CDR3 is TGTGCCAGCAGCTTAATACAGGGAGAGACCCAGTACTTC.

The CDR3 protein is CASTPEGNKGTQYF. As DNA, the CDR3 is TGTGCCAGCACCCCCGAGGGGAATAAAGGGACCCAGTACTTC. The V call is TRBV2, the J call TRBJ2-5; the D gene could be TRBD1 or TRBD2 (5 bases each). Trimming shortened V by 7 bases and J by 7 bases, and 19 bases separated the two germline ends. CDR1 and CDR2 (germline): SNHLY, FYNNEI. The CDR3 is made up of 14 amino acids.

The rearrangement uses TRBV5-1 and TRBJ1-2, with 9 bases fitting TRBD1. The CDR3 contains 16 residues. Trimming removed 4 bases from V and 1 base from J; junction bases left unmatched: 8. The germline gives CDR1 SGHRS, CDR2 YFSETQ. DNA for the CDR3: TGCGCCAGCAGCCAAAAACAGGGGGCCTTTAACTATGGCTACACCTTC. Amino acid sequence: CASSQKQGAFNYGYTF.

V is TRBV4-1 and J is TRBJ1-6, with D perhaps TRBD1 (6 bases). The ends were cut back, 0 bases at V and 0 bases at J, with 15 bases in the middle. This CDR3 region has 19 residues. CDR1 MGHRA and CDR2 YSYEKL come from the germline V gene. For the CDR3, the DNA is TGCGCCAGCAGCCAAGATCAAGGGGGTTTGGGCTCCTATAATTCACCCCTCCACTTT. Protein product: CASSQDQGGLGSYNSPLHF.

The chain recombines TRBV30 with TRBJ2-3; the D gene is possibly TRBD1 (6 bases). Between the trimmed V and J ends, which lost 1 base and 5 bases, there was a span of 22 bases. Per the germline V gene, CDR1 is GTSNPN and CDR2 is SVGIG (reference sequence). The CDR3 runs 17 residues. CDR3 sequence reads: CAWSEGRGVGIGDTQYF. The CDR3 DNA follows: TGTGCCTGGAGTGAGGGCAGGGGCGTCGGGATTGGAGATACGCAGTATTTT.